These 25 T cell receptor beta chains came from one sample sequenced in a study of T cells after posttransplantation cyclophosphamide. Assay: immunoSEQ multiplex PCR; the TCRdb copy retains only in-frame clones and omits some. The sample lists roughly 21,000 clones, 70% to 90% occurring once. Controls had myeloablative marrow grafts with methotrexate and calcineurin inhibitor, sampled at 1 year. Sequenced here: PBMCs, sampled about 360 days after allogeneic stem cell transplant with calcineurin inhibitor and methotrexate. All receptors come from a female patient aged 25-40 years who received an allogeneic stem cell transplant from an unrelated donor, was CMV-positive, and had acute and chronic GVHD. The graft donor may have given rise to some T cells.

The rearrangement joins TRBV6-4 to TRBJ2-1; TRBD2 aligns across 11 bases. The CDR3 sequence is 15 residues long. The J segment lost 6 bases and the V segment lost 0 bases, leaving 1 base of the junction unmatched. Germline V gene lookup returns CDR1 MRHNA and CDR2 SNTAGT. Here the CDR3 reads CASSDSLAGGNEQFF. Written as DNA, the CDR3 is TGTGCCAGCAGTGACTCTCTAGCGGGGGGCAATGAGCAGTTCTTC.

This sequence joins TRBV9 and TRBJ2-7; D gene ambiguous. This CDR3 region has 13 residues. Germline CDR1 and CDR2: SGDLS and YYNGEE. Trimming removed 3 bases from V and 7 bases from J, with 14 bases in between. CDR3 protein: CASSGGRVTEQYF. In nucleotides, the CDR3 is TGTGCCAGCAGCGGCGGCCGGGTCACTGAGCAGTACTTC. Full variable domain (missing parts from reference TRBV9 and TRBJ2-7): DSGVTQTPKHLITATGQRVTLRCSPRSGDLSVYWYQQSLDQGLQFLIQYYNGEERAKGNILERFSAQQFPDLHSELNLSSLELGDSALYFCASSGGRVTEQYFGPGTRLTVT.

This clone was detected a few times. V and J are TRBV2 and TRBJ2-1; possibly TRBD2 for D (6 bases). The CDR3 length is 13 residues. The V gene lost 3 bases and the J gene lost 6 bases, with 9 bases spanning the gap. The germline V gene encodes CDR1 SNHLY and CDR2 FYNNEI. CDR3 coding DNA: TGTGCCAGCAGTGACGGACTAACCAATGAGCAGTTCTTC. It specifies CASSDGLTNEQFF.

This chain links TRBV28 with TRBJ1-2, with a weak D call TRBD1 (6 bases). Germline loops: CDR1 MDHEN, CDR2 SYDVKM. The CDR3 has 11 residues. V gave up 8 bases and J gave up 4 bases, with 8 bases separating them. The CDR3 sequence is CASRTAYGYTF. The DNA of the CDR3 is TGTGCCAGCCGGACAGCCTATGGCTACACCTTC.

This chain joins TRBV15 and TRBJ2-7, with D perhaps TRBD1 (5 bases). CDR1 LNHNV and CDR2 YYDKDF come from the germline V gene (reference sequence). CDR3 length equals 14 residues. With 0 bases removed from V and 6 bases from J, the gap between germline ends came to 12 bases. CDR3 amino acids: CATSRDGQGGEQYF. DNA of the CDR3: TGTGCCACCAGCAGAGACGGGCAGGGTGGCGAGCAGTACTTC.

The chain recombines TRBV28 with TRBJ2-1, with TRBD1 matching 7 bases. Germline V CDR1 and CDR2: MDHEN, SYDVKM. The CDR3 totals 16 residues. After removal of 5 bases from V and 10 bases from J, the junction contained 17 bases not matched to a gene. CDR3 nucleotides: TGTGCCAGCAGTCCAAACCTGCCGGGACAGTGGAGGGAGCAGTTCTTC. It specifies CASSPNLPGQWREQFF. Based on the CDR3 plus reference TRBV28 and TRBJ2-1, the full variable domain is DVKVTQSSRYLVKRTGEKVFLECVQDMDHENMFWYRQDPGLGLRLIYFSYDVKMKEKGDIPEGYSVSREKKERFSLILESASTNQTSMYLCASSPNLPGQWREQFFGPGTRLTVL.

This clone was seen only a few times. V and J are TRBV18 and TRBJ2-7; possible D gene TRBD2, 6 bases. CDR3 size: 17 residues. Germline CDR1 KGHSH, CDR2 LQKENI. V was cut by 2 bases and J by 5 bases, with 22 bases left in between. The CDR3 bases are TGTGCCAGCTCACCAAACCGTGGGCGGGGTATGGTTCACGAGCAGTACTTC. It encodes CASSPNRGRGMVHEQYF.

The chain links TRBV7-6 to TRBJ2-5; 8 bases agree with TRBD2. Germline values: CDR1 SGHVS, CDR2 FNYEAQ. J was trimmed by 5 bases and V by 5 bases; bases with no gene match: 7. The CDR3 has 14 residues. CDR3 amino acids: CASSPSGSWETQYF. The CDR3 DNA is TGTGCCAGCAGCCCTAGCGGGTCGTGGGAGACCCAGTACTTC.

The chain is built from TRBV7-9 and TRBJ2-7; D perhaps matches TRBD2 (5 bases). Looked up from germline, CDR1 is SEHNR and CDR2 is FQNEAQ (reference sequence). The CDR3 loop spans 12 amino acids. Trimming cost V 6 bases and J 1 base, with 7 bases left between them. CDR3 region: CASSWTSYEQYF. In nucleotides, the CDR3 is TGTGCCAGCAGTTGGACTTCCTACGAGCAGTACTTC.

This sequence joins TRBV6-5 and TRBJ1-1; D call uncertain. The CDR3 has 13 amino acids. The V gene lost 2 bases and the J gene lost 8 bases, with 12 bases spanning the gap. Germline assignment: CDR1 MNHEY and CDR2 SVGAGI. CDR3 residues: CASSYEHGGEAFF. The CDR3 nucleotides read TGTGCCAGCAGTTACGAGCACGGCGGGGAAGCTTTCTTT.

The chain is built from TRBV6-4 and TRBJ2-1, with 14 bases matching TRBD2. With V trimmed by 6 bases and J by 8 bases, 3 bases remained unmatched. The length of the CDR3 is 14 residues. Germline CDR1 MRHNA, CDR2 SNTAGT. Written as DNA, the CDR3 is TGTGCCAGCAGGGGGACTAGCGGGAGCTATGAGCAGTTCTTC. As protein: CASRGTSGSYEQFF.

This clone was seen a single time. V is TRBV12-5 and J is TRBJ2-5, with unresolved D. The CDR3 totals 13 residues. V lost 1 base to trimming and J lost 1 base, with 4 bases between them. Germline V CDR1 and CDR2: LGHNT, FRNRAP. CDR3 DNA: TGTGCTAGTGGTTTGGGGCCCCAAGAGACCCAGTACTTC. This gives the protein CASGLGPQETQYF.

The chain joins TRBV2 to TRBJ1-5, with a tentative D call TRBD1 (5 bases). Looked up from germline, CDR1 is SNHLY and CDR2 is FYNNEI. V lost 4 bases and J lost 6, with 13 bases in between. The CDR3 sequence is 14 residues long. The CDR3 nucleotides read TGTGCCAGCAGTGTGTTGGGGGGGACTCAGCCCCAGCATTTT. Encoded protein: CASSVLGGTQPQHF.

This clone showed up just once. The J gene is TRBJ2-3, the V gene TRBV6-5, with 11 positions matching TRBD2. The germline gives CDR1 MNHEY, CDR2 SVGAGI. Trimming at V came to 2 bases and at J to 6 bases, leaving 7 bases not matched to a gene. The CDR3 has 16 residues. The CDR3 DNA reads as TGTGCCAGCAGTTACGAGGCTAGCGGGGGGCAGGATACGCAGTATTTT. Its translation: CASSYEASGGQDTQYF.

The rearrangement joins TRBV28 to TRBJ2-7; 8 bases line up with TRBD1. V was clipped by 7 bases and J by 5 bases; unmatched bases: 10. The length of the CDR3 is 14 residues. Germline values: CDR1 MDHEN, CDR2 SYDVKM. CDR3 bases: TGTGCCAGCACCGTCCTCAGGGGGCGTAACGAGCAGTACTTC. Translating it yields CASTVLRGRNEQYF. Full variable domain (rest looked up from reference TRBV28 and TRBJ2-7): DVKVTQSSRYLVKRTGEKVFLECVQDMDHENMFWYRQDPGLGLRLIYFSYDVKMKEKGDIPEGYSVSREKKERFSLILESASTNQTSMYLCASTVLRGRNEQYFGPGTRLTVT.

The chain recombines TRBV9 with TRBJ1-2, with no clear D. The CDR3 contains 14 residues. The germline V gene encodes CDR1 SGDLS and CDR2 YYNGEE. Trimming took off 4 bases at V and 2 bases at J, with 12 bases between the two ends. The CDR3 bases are TGTGCCAGCAGCTCCCGTACGGTGAACTATGGCTACACCTTC. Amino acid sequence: CASSSRTVNYGYTF.

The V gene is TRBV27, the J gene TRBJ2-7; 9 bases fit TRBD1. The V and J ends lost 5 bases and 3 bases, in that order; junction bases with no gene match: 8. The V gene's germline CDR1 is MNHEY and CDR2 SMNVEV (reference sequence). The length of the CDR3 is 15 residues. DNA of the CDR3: TGTGCCAGCAGTCCCATGGACAGGGGAGGCTACGAGCAGTACTTC. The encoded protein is CASSPMDRGGYEQYF.

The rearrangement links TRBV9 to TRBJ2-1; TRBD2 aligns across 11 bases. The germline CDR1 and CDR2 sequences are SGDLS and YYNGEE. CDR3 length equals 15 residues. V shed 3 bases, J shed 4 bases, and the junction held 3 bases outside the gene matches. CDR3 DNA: TGTGCCAGCAGCGATAGCGGGGGGGCTTACAATGAGCAGTTCTTC. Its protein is CASSDSGGAYNEQFF.

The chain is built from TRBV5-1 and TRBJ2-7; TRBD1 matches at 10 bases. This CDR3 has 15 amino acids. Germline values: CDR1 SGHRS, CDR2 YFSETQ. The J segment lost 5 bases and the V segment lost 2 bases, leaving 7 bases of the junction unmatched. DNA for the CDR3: TGCGCCAGCAGCTTCCAATCCGGGACAGGGGACGAGCAGTACTTC. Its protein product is CASSFQSGTGDEQYF.

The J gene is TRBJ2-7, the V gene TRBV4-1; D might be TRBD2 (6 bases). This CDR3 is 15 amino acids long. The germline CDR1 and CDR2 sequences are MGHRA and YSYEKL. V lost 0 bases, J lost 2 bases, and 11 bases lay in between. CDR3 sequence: CASSQELSGAYEQYF. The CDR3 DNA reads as TGCGCCAGCAGCCAAGAGCTTAGCGGCGCCTACGAGCAGTACTTC.

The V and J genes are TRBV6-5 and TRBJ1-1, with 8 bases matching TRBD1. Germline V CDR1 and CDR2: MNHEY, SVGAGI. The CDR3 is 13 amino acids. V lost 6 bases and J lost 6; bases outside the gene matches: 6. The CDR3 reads CASSSPTGAEAFF. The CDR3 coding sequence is TGTGCCAGCAGCTCCCCGACAGGGGCTGAAGCTTTCTTT.

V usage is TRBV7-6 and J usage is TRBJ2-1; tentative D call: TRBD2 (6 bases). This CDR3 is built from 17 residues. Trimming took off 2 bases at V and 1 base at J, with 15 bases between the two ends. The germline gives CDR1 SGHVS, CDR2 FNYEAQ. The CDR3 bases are TGTGCCAGCAGCTTATTCCCAGCGGGTGTTTCCTACAATGAGCAGTTCTTC. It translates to CASSLFPAGVSYNEQFF.

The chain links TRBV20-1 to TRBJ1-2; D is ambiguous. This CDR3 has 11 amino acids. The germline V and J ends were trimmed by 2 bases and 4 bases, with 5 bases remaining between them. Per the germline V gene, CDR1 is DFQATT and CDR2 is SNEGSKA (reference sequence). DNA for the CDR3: TGCAGTGCTAGAACCAGCTATGGCTACACCTTC. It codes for CSARTSYGYTF.

CDR3 loop: CASSLGSILAYNEQFF. CDR3 DNA: TGTGCCAGCAGCTTAGGTAGCATCCTCGCCTACAATGAGCAGTTCTTC. V usage is TRBV7-2 and J usage is TRBJ2-1; D not resolved. This CDR3 region has 16 residues. Germline V gives CDR1 SGHTA, CDR2 FQGNSA. Deletions cut 1 base from V and 2 bases from J, with 12 bases between.

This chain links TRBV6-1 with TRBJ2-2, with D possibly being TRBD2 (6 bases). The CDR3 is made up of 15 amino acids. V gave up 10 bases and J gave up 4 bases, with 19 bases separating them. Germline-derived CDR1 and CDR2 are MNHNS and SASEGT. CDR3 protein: CATLRRAGSTGELFF. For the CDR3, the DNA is TGTGCCACCCTCCGGAGGGCGGGGAGCACCGGGGAGCTGTTTTTT.